This entry concerns a single T cell receptor (beta chain). Its cognate antigen is unknown. The Oncomine TCR Beta short-read assay was what sequenced the DNA obtained from cultured CD4+ T cells. From CD4+ T cells that had been cultured, genomic DNA was extracted. Each CDR3 protein is one row after TCRdb ran MiXCR on the PCR reads. Here the sample spans approximately 22,000 distinct CDR3 sequences, approximately 57% being singletons. The data originate from a study of vaccination and CD4 T cells after COVID-19. The overall study: Blood was drawn a median around 74 days post second dose, range 14 to 241. A CEFX pool, an HIV-1 Nef pool, or else no peptide went into the control cultures.

Treatment specified: roughly ten-day PBMC culture with coronavirus spike peptide pools or control peptides (ViraFEST assay). V dropped 2 bases and J dropped 7; count of bases not matched to a gene: 4. Germline V gene data show CDR1 as DFQATT and CDR2 as SNEGSKA (reference sequence). The CDR3 totals 12 residues. Findings and caveats of the study: Convalescent patients gained a median about 85% of their reactive clones only post-vaccination.

The TCR sequence derives from a human donor who received a COVID-19 vaccine. The chain links TRBV20-1 to TRBJ1-2; 7 nucleotides line up with TRBD1. The sample consisted of CD4+ T cells from blood, cultured in vitro, taken after SARS-CoV-2 vaccination. The chain's CDR3 is CSARSGTAGYTF. The CDR3 DNA reads as TGCAGTGCTAGATCCGGGACAGCTGGCTACACCTTC.